Following are 5 T cell receptor beta chains from one sample sequenced in a study of tumor and adjacent non-tumor tissue in lung cancer. This sample's RNA came from whole unsorted tissue. TCRbeta libraries were built with three rounds of nested PCR, modified from ARM-PCR. TCRdb re-derived calls from the multiplex PCR reads in MiXCR, one entry per CDR3 protein. The sample carries tens of thousands of distinct CDR3 sequences, approximately 65% recorded once. The specimen sequenced was lung tumor tissue. The source is a man aged 55 to 70 with non-small cell lung cancer.

Concerning this clonotype itself: This is likely a read error, given that the CDR3 carries no conserved phenylalanine or tryptophan at its end. The rearrangement links TRBV12-3 or TRBV12-4 to TRBJ2-7; 7 nucleotides agree with TRBD1. V lost 5 bases, J lost 2 bases, and 9 bases stayed unmatched. This CDR3 is 15 amino acids long. The DNA of the CDR3 is TGTGCCAGCAGTCGATCAACAGGGGTGACCTACGAGCAGTACCTC. Translation: CASSRSTGVTYEQYL.

This clonotype was found many times. The chain joins TRBV24-1 to TRBJ2-1, with D maybe TRBD1 (6 bases). CDR3 length: 14 amino acids. Trimming took 4 bases from V and 4 from J, leaving 10 bases between them. The germline V gene has CDR1 KGHDR and CDR2 SFDVKD. CDR3 sequence reads: CATSEPGQYNEQFF. The DNA for the CDR3 is TGTGCCACCAGTGAACCAGGACAGTACAATGAGCAGTTCTTC.

This clonotype was seen once. The V call is TRBV29-1, the J call TRBJ2-3; D ambiguous. This CDR3 has 15 residues. V was shortened by 8 bases and J by 1 base, with 19 bases between the two germline ends. The V gene's germline CDR1 is SQVTM and CDR2 ANQGSEA. CDR3 coding DNA: TGCAGCATCGCCGGCGTACTCCTGGGCACAGATACGCAGTATTTT. Translating gives CSIAGVLLGTDTQYF.

This clonotype showed up just a few times. This may come from a read error, since a much larger clone is one base off. The chain has TRBV12-3 or TRBV12-4 and TRBJ1-1, with 8 bases lining up with TRBD1. The CDR3 has 13 amino acids. This CDR3 is CAGTQGASTEAFF. The CDR3, as DNA: TGTGCGGGCACGCAGGGGGCTAGCACTGAAGCTTTCTTT.

For this clonotype: Germline and junction disagree at one end, which may indicate a read error. The chain has TRBV20-1 and TRBJ2-1; TRBD1 agrees at 8 bases. The CDR3 is made up of 15 amino acids. The V gene's germline CDR1 is DFQATT and CDR2 SNEGSKA (reference sequence). CDR3 protein: CSARGNRGTYNKQFF. Written as DNA, the CDR3 is TGCAGTGCTAGAGGTAACAGGGGGACCTACAATAAGCAGTTCTTC.